Here is one TCR beta chain with its context. Its antigen is currently unknown. The data stem from a study of vaccination and CD4 T cells after COVID-19. The study's findings and limits: Nearly all convalescent vaccine-specific clones, 304 of 307, recognized only SARS-CoV-2 spike.

The Oncomine TCR Beta short-read assay generated sequence data from the DNA of cultured CD4+ T cells. Each CDR3 protein is one row after TCRdb ran MiXCR on the PCR reads. The sample yields approximately 24,000 distinct CDR3 sequences, around 65% seen once. The treatment here: roughly ten-day PBMC culture with coronavirus spike peptide pools or control peptides (ViraFEST assay). V lost 5 bases to trimming and J lost 1 base, with 14 bases between them. This CDR3 has 15 residues. CDR1 and CDR2 (germline): LNHNV, YYDKDF (reference sequence). The receptor comes from a human donor who had recovered from COVID-19. The J gene is TRBJ2-5, the V gene TRBV15; weak D call: TRBD2 (6 bases). Sequencing input: CD4+ T cells from blood, cultured in vitro. In DNA, the CDR3 is TGTGCCACCAGCCCCAGTGGGGGGAGCCAAGAGACCCAGTACTTC. It encodes CATSPSGGSQETQYF.